Presented here are 32 T cell receptor beta chains from one specimen sequenced in a study of blood T cell repertoires in COVID-19. The protocol was immunoSEQ multiplex PCR, while the TCRdb copy is restricted to in-frame clones and leaves out a portion. The sample has about 250,000 clones, about 80% seen once; the top ten hold roughly 10%. Source material: peripheral blood. The receptors were gathered from a man older than 75 with acute or convalescent COVID-19.

This chain connects TRBV30 to TRBJ1-2; tentative D call: TRBD1 (5 bases). This CDR3 region has 13 residues. Trimming cost V 3 bases and J 1 base, with 9 bases left between them. Germline-derived CDR1 and CDR2 are GTSNPN and SVGIG (reference sequence). As DNA, the CDR3 is TGTGCCTGGAGCTGGGGGGATAACTATGGCTACACCTTC. Residues: CAWSWGDNYGYTF.

V is TRBV10-3 and J is TRBJ2-3; 9 nucleotides match TRBD1. CDR3 length equals 15 residues. With 4 bases clipped from V and 6 bases from J, the junction kept 8 bases outside the gene matches. Germline-derived CDR1 and CDR2 are ENHRY and SYGVKD. This CDR3 reads CAISVKSGTGDTQYF. For the CDR3, the DNA is TGTGCCATCAGTGTAAAAAGCGGGACAGGGGATACGCAGTATTTT.

The V call is TRBV11-1, the J call TRBJ2-5; the match to TRBD1 covers 8 bases. The CDR3 is made up of 14 amino acids. Trimming removed 5 bases from V and 2 bases from J; junction bases left unmatched: 4. CDR1 SGHAT and CDR2 FQDESV come from the germline V gene (reference sequence). CDR3 residues: CASSPWTGQETQYF. CDR3 in DNA: TGTGCCAGCAGCCCGTGGACAGGGCAAGAGACCCAGTACTTC.

The chain couples TRBV24-1 to TRBJ2-7; 11 bases are shared with TRBD1. CDR1 is KGHDR, CDR2 SFDVKD, per germline. The CDR3 loop spans 19 amino acids. Trimming removed 3 bases from V and 2 bases from J; junction bases left unmatched: 14. The CDR3 bases are TGTGCCACCAGTGATACACCGGGACAGGGGGACTTATCAACCTACGAGCAGTACTTC. Its translation: CATSDTPGQGDLSTYEQYF.

This chain connects TRBV5-1 to TRBJ2-1, with 8 bases identical to TRBD1. The germline CDR1 and CDR2 sequences are SGHRS and YFSETQ. This CDR3 contains 15 residues. V trimming: 0 bases; J trimming: 5 bases; junction bases outside the gene matches: 4. CDR3 nucleotides: TGCGCCAGCAGCTTGGCTGGACAGGGAAACAATGAGCAGTTCTTC. Residues: CASSLAGQGNNEQFF.

V usage is TRBV14 and J usage is TRBJ2-1, with 9 bases aligning to TRBD2. J gave up 2 bases and V 0 bases, and 5 bases lay outside the gene matches. Germline loops: CDR1 SGHDN, CDR2 FVKESK. The CDR3 runs 17 residues. CDR3 in amino acids: CASSQDYRGRAYNEQFF. In DNA form, the CDR3 reads TGTGCCAGCAGCCAAGATTATCGCGGGAGGGCCTACAATGAGCAGTTCTTC.

This clone has a single count. This rearrangement joins TRBV7-2 to TRBJ2-5, with TRBD1 identical over 8 bases. CDR1 is SGHTA, CDR2 FQGNSA, per germline. Trimming removed 4 bases from V and 5 bases from J; junction bases left unmatched: 3. The CDR3 covers 13 residues. CDR3 sequence: CASSSTGVETQYF. CDR3 nucleotide sequence: TGTGCCAGCAGCTCGACAGGGGTGGAGACCCAGTACTTC.

As DNA, the CDR3 is TGTGCCAGCAGCCGTGGACTAGCGGGACTACCAACGACCACCGGGGAGCTGTTTTTT. Translating it yields CASSRGLAGLPTTTGELFF. The chain combines TRBV7-9 with TRBJ2-2, with 12 bases lining up with TRBD2. CDR1 is SEHNR and CDR2 is FQNEAQ in the germline V gene (reference sequence). The CDR3 consists of 19 residues. V trimming: 5 bases; J trimming: 4 bases; junction bases outside the gene matches: 14.

CDR3 DNA sequence: TGTGCCAGTAGATTGGGACAGGGGTATTCACCCCTCCACTTT. It is translated as CASRLGQGYSPLHF. The chain links TRBV19 to TRBJ1-6, with 10 bases fitting TRBD1. V lost 6 bases and J lost 8; bases outside the gene matches: 4. In germline, CDR1 is LNHDA, CDR2 SQIVND (reference sequence). The CDR3 totals 14 residues.

CDR3 sequence (DNA): TGTGCCAGTAGCCCGAGGGTTCAGCCCCAGCATTTT. Protein sequence: CASSPRVQPQHF. The chain uses TRBV19 and TRBJ1-5; D remains unclear. Germline lookup yields CDR1 LNHDA and CDR2 SQIVND (reference sequence). Trimming removed 6 bases at V and 6 bases at J, with 9 bases between. The length of the CDR3 is 12 residues.

The V call is TRBV9, the J call TRBJ1-1; unclear D gene. This CDR3 region has 13 residues. The V end lost 0 bases, the J end lost 4 bases, and 7 bases lay between the germline ends. The germline V gene encodes CDR1 SGDLS and CDR2 YYNGEE. The CDR3 region is CASSVVGSTEAFF. Written as DNA, the CDR3 is TGTGCCAGCAGCGTAGTCGGGAGCACTGAAGCTTTCTTT.

The genes are TRBV7-9 and TRBJ2-7; unclear D gene. This CDR3 region has 14 residues. With 2 bases removed from V and 3 bases from J, the gap between germline ends came to 11 bases. Looked up from germline, CDR1 is SEHNR and CDR2 is FQNEAQ (reference sequence). The CDR3 sequence: CASSLMQVNYEQYF. DNA for the CDR3: TGTGCCAGCAGCTTAATGCAGGTCAACTACGAGCAGTACTTC.

V gene TRBV27 combines with J gene TRBJ2-5; perhaps TRBD2 as D (6 bases). The length of the CDR3 is 16 residues. Trimming shortened V by 0 bases and J by 4 bases, and 15 bases separated the two germline ends. Germline CDR1 MNHEY, CDR2 SMNVEV (reference sequence). CDR3 nucleotide sequence: TGTGCCAGCAGTTTATCGGGGGGAATCCTGGCAGAGACCCAGTACTTC. It codes for CASSLSGGILAETQYF.

This chain joins TRBV5-1 and TRBJ1-6; 8 bases fit TRBD1. Germline CDR1 and CDR2: SGHRS and YFSETQ. Trimming at V came to 0 bases and at J to 6 bases, leaving 2 bases not matched to a gene. This CDR3 is built from 15 residues. The CDR3 reads CASSLVQGVNSPLHF. As DNA, the CDR3 is TGCGCCAGCAGCTTGGTACAGGGGGTTAATTCACCCCTCCACTTT.

This sequence joins TRBV7-9 and TRBJ1-3, with D unclear. The CDR3 is made up of 16 amino acids. Germline V CDR1 and CDR2: SEHNR, FQNEAQ (reference sequence). V was cut by 5 bases and J by 0 bases, with 14 bases left in between. CDR3 bases: TGTGCCAGCAGCCTCCGAGGGCACCTCTCTGGAAACACCATATATTTT. This encodes CASSLRGHLSGNTIYF.

V usage is TRBV28 and J usage is TRBJ1-3; D unresolved. CDR3 size: 14 residues. Germline CDR1 and CDR2: MDHEN and SYDVKM. The ends were cut back, 6 bases at V and 4 bases at J, with 13 bases in the middle. The CDR3: CASRGGRTGNTIYF. CDR3 coding DNA: TGTGCCAGCAGGGGAGGACGTACCGGAAACACCATATATTTT.

The V gene is TRBV19, the J gene TRBJ1-6; TRBD1 matches 7 bases. Germline CDR1 reads LNHDA; CDR2 reads SQIVND (reference sequence). V dropped 5 bases and J dropped 9; count of bases not matched to a gene: 13. CDR3 length: 16 residues. This chain's CDR3 is CASSPTPDRRTSPLHF. The CDR3 region has the DNA TGTGCCAGTAGTCCGACACCGGACAGGAGGACTTCACCCCTCCACTTT. Together with reference TRBV19 and TRBJ1-6, the CDR3 gives the full variable domain: DGGITQSPKYLFRKEGQNVTLSCEQNLNHDAMYWYRQDPGQGLRLIYYSQIVNDFQKGDIAEGYSVSREKKESFPLTVTSAQKNPTAFYLCASSPTPDRRTSPLHFGNGTRLTVT.

The CDR3 bases are TGTGCCAGCAGCGGACGGGTCTTGACCGGGGGGGACACTGAAGCTTTCTTT. Translation gives CASSGRVLTGGDTEAFF. The chain links TRBV7-9 to TRBJ1-1; weak D call: TRBD1 (5 bases). CDR3 size: 17 residues. Per germline, CDR1 SEHNR and CDR2 FQNEAQ (reference sequence). Between the trimmed V and J ends, which lost 5 bases and 3 bases, there was a span of 22 bases. The whole variable domain, filled in from reference TRBV7-9 and TRBJ1-1, reads DTGVSQNPRHKITKRGQNVTFRCDPISEHNRLYWYRQTLGQGPEFLTYFQNEAQLEKSRLLSDRFSAERPKGSFSTLEIQRTEQGDSAMYLCASSGRVLTGGDTEAFFGQGTRLTVV.

This chain uses TRBV3-1 (or the pseudogene TRBV3-2) with TRBJ2-5; 9 bases fit TRBD1. CDR3 length equals 14 residues. Germline CDR1 reads LGHDT; CDR2 reads YNNKEL (reference sequence). The J segment lost 4 bases and the V segment lost 5 bases, leaving 5 bases of the junction unmatched. CDR3 bases: TGTGCCAGCAGCGATACAGGGGGCGCAGAGACCCAGTACTTC. Its protein product is CASSDTGGAETQYF.

The chain is built from TRBV5-1 and TRBJ1-5; tentatively, D is TRBD1 (6 bases). The CDR3 has 17 residues. Trimming removed 8 bases at V and 0 bases at J, with 21 bases between. Germline CDR1 and CDR2: SGHRS and YFSETQ. This CDR3 is CARSQGRWTDSNQPQHF. The CDR3, as DNA: TGCGCCAGGTCCCAGGGCCGATGGACAGATAGCAATCAGCCCCAGCATTTT.

The gene calls are TRBV7-2 and TRBJ2-5, with 8 nucleotides matching TRBD2. The CDR3 extends over 15 amino acids. The V gene's germline CDR1 is SGHTA and CDR2 FQGNSA. The V segment lost 2 bases and the J segment 3 bases; nucleotides outside the gene matches: 5. CDR3 nucleotides: TGTGCCAGCAGCTTAAGGGGACTAGGGAAAGAGACCCAGTACTTC. Its translation is CASSLRGLGKETQYF.

The chain's CDR3 is CASSLGGRPSFNEQFF. The CDR3 region has the DNA TGCGCCAGCAGCTTGGGCGGGAGGCCCTCATTCAATGAGCAGTTCTTC. This chain connects TRBV5-1 to TRBJ2-1; 8 bases agree with TRBD2. CDR3 size: 16 residues. Germline values: CDR1 SGHRS, CDR2 YFSETQ. V was clipped by 0 bases and J by 6 bases; unmatched bases: 8.

The genes are TRBV6-1 and TRBJ2-1; tentative D call: TRBD1 (7 bases). This CDR3 is built from 15 residues. The germline V gene has CDR1 MNHNS and CDR2 SASEGT. V was trimmed by 2 bases and J by 2 bases, leaving 10 bases between them. DNA for the CDR3: TGTGCCAGCAGTGAACAGGGGGAGGCCTACAATGAGCAGTTCTTC. This encodes CASSEQGEAYNEQFF.

This clone was seen more than once but under ten times. J is TRBJ2-2 and V is TRBV5-1; 8 nucleotides agree with TRBD1. J was trimmed by 5 bases and V by 6 bases; bases with no gene match: 12. This CDR3 is built from 16 residues. Germline CDR1 and CDR2: SGHRS and YFSETQ. The CDR3 loop reads CASKHTGGVRTGELFF. In nucleotides, the CDR3 is TGCGCCAGCAAGCACACAGGGGGAGTACGGACCGGGGAGCTGTTTTTT.

The V gene is TRBV18, the J gene TRBJ1-4; D is perhaps TRBD1 (5 bases). V was pared by 0 bases and J by 7 bases, with 12 bases between. Germline V gene lookup returns CDR1 KGHSH and CDR2 LQKENI. The CDR3 loop spans 15 amino acids. Here the CDR3 reads CASSPPRRGGEKLFF. CDR3 in DNA: TGTGCCAGCTCACCACCGAGGAGGGGTGGTGAAAAACTGTTTTTT.

The chain joins TRBV18 to TRBJ1-4, with 8 bases identical to TRBD1. Germline values: CDR1 KGHSH, CDR2 LQKENI. The CDR3 is 15 residues long. V gave up 2 bases and J gave up 7 bases; unmatched junction bases: 6. The DNA of the CDR3 is TGTGCCAGCTCACCAGGACAGGGTGCCGGTGAAAAACTGTTTTTT. It specifies CASSPGQGAGEKLFF.

The rearrangement joins TRBV7-9 to TRBJ1-1; D uncertain. CDR3 length equals 15 residues. Germline CDR1 reads SEHNR; CDR2 reads FQNEAQ (reference sequence). The V end was cut by 8 bases, the J end by 3 bases, with 19 bases between. CDR3 DNA sequence: TGTGCCAGCGGCTCATGGGGAGGACGTGACACTGAAGCTTTCTTT. Protein: CASGSWGGRDTEAFF.

The chain recombines TRBV7-9 with TRBJ1-2, with 9 bases fitting TRBD1. The CDR3 contains 14 residues. Trimming cost V 5 bases and J 1 base; bases outside gene matches: 2. The germline V gene has CDR1 SEHNR and CDR2 FQNEAQ (reference sequence). The CDR3 DNA reads TGTGCCAGCAGCCCGACAGGGGGTAACTATGGCTACACCTTC. It translates to CASSPTGGNYGYTF.

The table lists this clone with a count of one. The chain uses TRBV30 and TRBJ1-2, with 9 bases that match TRBD1. Germline trimming cut 3 bases from V and 7 bases from J; bases unmatched to any gene: 12. The V gene's germline CDR1 is GTSNPN and CDR2 SVGIG (reference sequence). The CDR3 runs to 15 residues. The DNA for the CDR3 is TGTGCCTGGAGCGCGCTTGCACAGGGGGCGGTTGGCTACACCTTC. This encodes CAWSALAQGAVGYTF. Looking up the rest from reference TRBV30 and TRBJ1-2 gives the full variable domain: SQTIHQWPATLVQPVGSPLSLECTVEGTSNPNLYWYRQAAGRGLQLLFYSVGIGQISSEVPQNLSASRPQDRQFILSSKKLLLSDSGFYLCAWSALAQGAVGYTFGSGTRLTVV.

The rearrangement links TRBV27 to TRBJ1-1; 7 bases are a match to TRBD1. Germline CDR1 is MNHEY and CDR2 is SMNVEV (reference sequence). The V segment lost 5 bases and the J segment 5 bases; nucleotides outside the gene matches: 8. This CDR3 has 14 residues. In nucleotides, the CDR3 is TGTGCCAGCAGTGCCCGACAGGGATGGACTGAAGCTTTCTTT. It codes for CASSARQGWTEAFF.

The CDR3 region has the DNA TGTGCCAGCGTCGGGGACATTGGAGAAGCTTTCTTT. Protein: CASVGDIGEAFF. The V call is TRBV6-5, the J call TRBJ1-1, with a weak D call TRBD1 (6 bases). The V and J ends lost 8 bases and 8 bases respectively, with 15 bases between them. CDR1 is MNHEY and CDR2 is SVGAGI in the germline V gene. This CDR3 has 12 amino acids.

CDR3 in DNA: TGTGCCACCAGCAGAGATCTTCTAGCGGGAGAGAGCACCGGGGAGCTGTTTTTT. Translating gives CATSRDLLAGESTGELFF. The chain combines TRBV15 with TRBJ2-2, with 10 nucleotides matching TRBD2. The CDR3 consists of 18 residues. Per germline, CDR1 LNHNV and CDR2 YYDKDF (reference sequence). The V and J ends lost 0 bases and 4 bases, in that order; junction bases with no gene match: 8.